The 3 T cell receptor beta chains presented below share a single source sample, sequenced in a study of Tregs in tolerant kidney transplant recipients. Profiled with immunoSEQ multiplex PCR; TCRdb holds only in-frame clones, not every one. The sample includes approximately 90,000 clones, over 85% of them seen just once. The nonmyeloablative bone marrow transplants came from related graft donors, with transient mixed chimerism. The specimen comprised CD4+ T cells from blood (PBMCs), sampled 12 months after the transplant. These receptors originate from a human patient who received a combined kidney and bone marrow transplant. Some T cells may arise from the graft donor.

The chain has TRBV7-9 and TRBJ2-3; D is unresolved. Deletions cut 5 bases from V and 1 base from J, with 16 bases between. The CDR3 consists of 16 residues. Germline lookup yields CDR1 SEHNR and CDR2 FQNEAQ (reference sequence). CDR3 in DNA: TGTGCCAGCAGCCCCACGGGTCCAACTGGCACAGATACGCAGTATTTT. Encoded protein: CASSPTGPTGTDTQYF.

V gene TRBV7-3 combines with J gene TRBJ2-7, with D possibly TRBD1 on 5 matching bases. In germline, CDR1 is SGHTA, CDR2 FQGTGA. The CDR3 covers 15 residues. V shed 3 bases and J shed 0 bases, with 12 bases lying between them. The CDR3 loop is CASSFGAVPSYEQYF. The CDR3 nucleotides read TGTGCCAGCAGCTTTGGGGCGGTTCCCTCCTACGAGCAGTACTTC. Using reference TRBV7-3 and TRBJ2-7 for the parts outside the CDR3, the full variable domain is GAGVSQTPSNKVTEKGKYVELRCDPISGHTALYWYRQSLGQGPEFLIYFQGTGAADDSGLPNDRFFAVRPEGSVSTLKIQRTERGDSAVYLCASSFGAVPSYEQYFGPGTRLTVT.

The chain uses TRBV5-4 and TRBJ2-1, with TRBD2 identical over 13 bases. The germline CDR1 and CDR2 sequences are SGHNT and YYREEE (reference sequence). The CDR3 length is 15 residues. The trim removed 2 bases at V and 6 bases at J, leaving 2 bases unmatched. DNA for the CDR3: TGTGCCAGCAGCTTACTAGCGGGGGGGCGCAATGAGCAGTTCTTC. Encoded protein: CASSLLAGGRNEQFF.